The rows below give T cell receptor beta chains drawn from one sample of a study of blood T cell repertoires in COVID-19. The method was immunoSEQ multiplex PCR; TCRdb's version includes in-frame clones alone and lacks a portion of them. The data show tens of thousands of clones, 70% to 90% seen once. The source material was peripheral blood. The receptors originated from an elderly man with acute or convalescent COVID-19. The CDR3 runs from the conserved cysteine through the conserved F or W. D genes are given only for firm matches. Rows give clone size only sometimes, using once, few, many, or a class for an expanded clone.

J gene	V gene	clone size	D gene	CDR3 protein	CDR3 DNA
TRBJ2-1	TRBV9	-	-	CASSVVRGPGSYNEQFF	TGTGCCAGCAGCGTAGTGCGGGGACCGGGGTCCTACAATGAGCAGTTCTTC
TRBJ1-5	TRBV27	medium-sized	-	CASREGQMSNQPQHF	TGTGCCAGCAGAGAGGGACAAATGAGCAATCAGCCCCAGCATTTT
TRBJ1-1	TRBV13	-	TRBD1	CASSQIDRAMGYGEAFF	TGTGCCAGCAGCCAAATAGACAGGGCGATGGGATACGGTGAAGCTTTCTTT
TRBJ2-1	TRBV4-3	once	-	CASSQSLGHEQFF	TGCGCCAGCAGCCAATCATTGGGCCATGAGCAGTTCTTC
TRBJ2-5	TRBV28	-	-	CASRTGRETQYF	TGTGCCAGCAGAACGGGGAGGGAGACCCAGTACTTC
TRBJ2-7	TRBV7-8	-	-	CASSPRDRTLLSEQYF	TGTGCCAGCAGCCCCAGAGACAGGACCCTCTTATCCGAGCAGTACTTC
TRBJ1-6	TRBV2	-	-	CASSEQGEDSPLHF	TGTGCCAGCAGTGAACAGGGTGAGGATTCACCCCTCCACTTT
TRBJ1-3	TRBV9	-	-	CASSVATEPLSGNTIYF	TGTGCCAGCAGCGTAGCTACGGAGCCGCTCTCTGGAAACACCATATATTTT
TRBJ1-4	TRBV12-2	-	-	CASRLAGPGTEDEKLFF	TGTGCAAGTCGCTTAGCCGGCCCAGGGACAGAAGATGAAAAACTGTTTTTT
TRBJ2-3	TRBV18	-	TRBD2	CASSPGLVGTDTQYF	TGTGCCAGCTCACCAGGACTAGTCGGCACAGATACGCAGTATTTT
TRBJ2-1	TRBV7-9	few	TRBD2	CASRGLALREQFF	TGTGCCAGCAGGGGACTAGCGCTCCGTGAGCAGTTCTTC
TRBJ2-1	TRBV9	-	-	CASSATVTFSVQFF	TGTGCCAGCAGCGCGACAGTAACGTTTTCGGTGCAGTTCTTC
TRBJ2-7	TRBV7-2	once	-	CASSPKGVSYEQYF	TGTGCCAGCAGCCCGAAAGGGGTTTCCTACGAGCAGTACTTC
TRBJ1-2	TRBV6-5	-	-	CASSSLFDRNYGYTF	TGTGCCAGCAGTTCCCTCTTCGACAGGAACTATGGCTACACCTTC
TRBJ1-6	TRBV13	-	-	CASSAITGLNYSPLHF	TGTGCCAGCAGCGCGATAACAGGGCTCAACTATTCACCCCTCCACTTT
TRBJ2-1	TRBV2	-	TRBD1	CASSPGQGSYNEQFF	TGTGCCAGCAGTCCGGGACAGGGGTCCTACAATGAGCAGTTCTTC
TRBJ2-5	TRBV6-5	once	TRBD2	CASSYSRTSGAETQYF	TGTGCCAGCAGTTACTCAAGGACTAGCGGGGCAGAGACCCAGTACTTC
TRBJ2-7	TRBV19	-	-	CASSTQGGEQYF	TGTGCCAGTTCGACCCAGGGGGGCGAGCAGTACTTC
TRBJ2-7	TRBV12-3/TRBV12-4	once	-	CASSFRRYEQYF	TGTGCCAGCAGTTTCCGTCGCTACGAGCAGTACTTC
TRBJ1-2	TRBV7-9	-	-	CASSLGGGTYGYTF	TGTGCCAGCAGCTTAGGTGGGGGGACGTATGGCTACACCTTC
TRBJ1-2	TRBV24-1	-	-	CATSETGYGYTF	TGTGCCACCAGTGAGACAGGCTATGGCTACACCTTC
TRBJ2-5	TRBV6-5	-	TRBD2	CASRTSGVGTQYF	TGTGCCAGCCGCACCAGCGGGGTTGGGACCCAGTACTTC
TRBJ2-7	TRBV4-1	-	-	CASFLGTKYEQYF	TGCGCCAGTTTTCTCGGAACTAAGTACGAGCAGTACTTC
TRBJ2-3	TRBV7-2	-	TRBD2	CASCRAGRSTDTQYF	TGTGCCAGCTGCAGAGCGGGGCGCTCCACAGATACGCAGTATTTT
TRBJ2-7	TRBV7-9	-	-	CASSTRGGAYEQYF	TGTGCCAGCAGCACCCGAGGGGGGGCCTACGAGCAGTACTTC
TRBJ1-5	TRBV30	-	TRBD1	CAWSRQGASQPQHF	TGTGCCTGGAGTCGACAGGGGGCAAGTCAGCCCCAGCATTTT
TRBJ1-5	TRBV6-5	-	-	CASRTKVNQPQHF	TGTGCCAGCAGGACAAAAGTCAATCAGCCCCAGCATTTT